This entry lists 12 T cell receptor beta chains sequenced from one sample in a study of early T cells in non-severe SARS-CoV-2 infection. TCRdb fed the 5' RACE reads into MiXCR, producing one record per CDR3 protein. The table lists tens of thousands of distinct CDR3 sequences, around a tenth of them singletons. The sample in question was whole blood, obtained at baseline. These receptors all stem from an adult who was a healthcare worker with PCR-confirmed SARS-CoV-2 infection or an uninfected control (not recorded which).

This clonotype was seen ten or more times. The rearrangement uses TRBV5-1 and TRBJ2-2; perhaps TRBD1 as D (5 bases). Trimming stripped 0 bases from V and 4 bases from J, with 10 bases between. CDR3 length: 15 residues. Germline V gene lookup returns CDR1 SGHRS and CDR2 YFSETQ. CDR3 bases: TGCGCCAGCAGCTTGGGAGCAGGGTTCACCGGGGAGCTGTTTTTT. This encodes CASSLGAGFTGELFF.

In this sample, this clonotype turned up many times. For the CDR3, the DNA is TGTGCCAGCAGTGAAATCGCGTGGGGGAGCCTCGGAAACGCCTACGAGCAGTACTTC. Its translation: CASSEIAWGSLGNAYEQYF. The chain employs TRBV2 and TRBJ2-7; D might be TRBD1 or TRBD2, each matching 5 bases. With 2 bases removed from V and 2 bases from J, the gap between germline ends came to 25 bases. The CDR3 runs to 19 residues. Germline loops: CDR1 SNHLY, CDR2 FYNNEI.

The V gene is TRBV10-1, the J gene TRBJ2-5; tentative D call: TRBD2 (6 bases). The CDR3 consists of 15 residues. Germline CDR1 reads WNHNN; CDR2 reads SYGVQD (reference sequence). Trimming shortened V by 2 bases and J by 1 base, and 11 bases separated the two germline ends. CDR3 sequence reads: CASSEGGTRQETQYF. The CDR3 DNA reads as TGCGCCAGCAGTGAGGGGGGGACTCGCCAAGAGACCCAGTACTTC.

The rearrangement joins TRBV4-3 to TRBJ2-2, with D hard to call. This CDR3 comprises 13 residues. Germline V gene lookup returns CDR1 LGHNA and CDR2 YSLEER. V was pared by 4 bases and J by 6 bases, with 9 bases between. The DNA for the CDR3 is TGCGCCAGCAGCCTCCCAAGGGCCGGGGAGCTGTTTTTT. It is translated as CASSLPRAGELFF.

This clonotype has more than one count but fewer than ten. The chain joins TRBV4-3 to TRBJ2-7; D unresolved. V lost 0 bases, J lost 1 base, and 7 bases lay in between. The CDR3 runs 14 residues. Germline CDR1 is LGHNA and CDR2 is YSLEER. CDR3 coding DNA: TGCGCCAGCAGCCAAGATCCGGAGTCCTACGAGCAGTACTTC. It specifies CASSQDPESYEQYF.

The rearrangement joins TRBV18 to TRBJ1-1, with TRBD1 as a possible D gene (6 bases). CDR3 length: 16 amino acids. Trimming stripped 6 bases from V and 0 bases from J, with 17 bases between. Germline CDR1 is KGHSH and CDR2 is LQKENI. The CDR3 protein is CASSPPGAGVNTEAFF. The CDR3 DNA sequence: TGTGCCAGCTCGCCCCCGGGGGCGGGGGTGAACACTGAAGCTTTCTTT. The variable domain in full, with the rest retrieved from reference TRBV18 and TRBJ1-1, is NAGVMQNPRHLVRRRGQEARLRCSPMKGHSHVYWYRQLPEEGLKFMVYLQKENIIDESGMPKERFSAEFPKEGPSILRIQQVVRGDSAAYFCASSPPGAGVNTEAFFGQGTRLTVV.

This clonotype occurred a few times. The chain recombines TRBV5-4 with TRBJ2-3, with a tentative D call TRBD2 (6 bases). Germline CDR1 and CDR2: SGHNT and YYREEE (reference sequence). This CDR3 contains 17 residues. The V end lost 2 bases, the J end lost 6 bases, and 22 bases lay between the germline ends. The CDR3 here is CASSLSRDLAFKDTQYF. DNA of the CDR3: TGTGCCAGCAGCTTAAGCCGGGACTTAGCATTCAAGGATACGCAGTATTTT.

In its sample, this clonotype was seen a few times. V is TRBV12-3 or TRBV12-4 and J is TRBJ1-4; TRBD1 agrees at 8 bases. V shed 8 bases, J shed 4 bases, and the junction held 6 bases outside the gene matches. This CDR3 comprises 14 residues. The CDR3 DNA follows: TGTGCCAGCTGGGGACAGGCGAATAATGAAAAACTGTTTTTT. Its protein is CASWGQANNEKLFF.

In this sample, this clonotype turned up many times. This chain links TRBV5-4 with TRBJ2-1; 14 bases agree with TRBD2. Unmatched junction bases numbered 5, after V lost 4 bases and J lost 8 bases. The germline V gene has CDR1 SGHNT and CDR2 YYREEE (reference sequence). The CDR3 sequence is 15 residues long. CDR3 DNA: TGTGCCAGCAGCCCGACTAGCGGGAGGGGCGATGAGCAGTTCTTC. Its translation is CASSPTSGRGDEQFF. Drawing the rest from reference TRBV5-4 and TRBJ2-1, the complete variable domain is ETGVTQSPTHLIKTRGQQVTLRCSSQSGHNTVSWYQQALGQGPQFIFQYYREEENGRGNFPPRFSGLQFPNYSSELNVNALELDDSALYLCASSPTSGRGDEQFFGPGTRLTVL.

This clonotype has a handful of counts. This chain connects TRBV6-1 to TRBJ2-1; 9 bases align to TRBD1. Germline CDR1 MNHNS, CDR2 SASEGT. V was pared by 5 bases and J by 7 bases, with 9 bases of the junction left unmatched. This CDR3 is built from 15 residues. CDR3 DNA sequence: TGTGCCAGCAGTTCACCGGGACAGGGTTGGAATGAGCAGTTCTTC. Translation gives CASSSPGQGWNEQFF.

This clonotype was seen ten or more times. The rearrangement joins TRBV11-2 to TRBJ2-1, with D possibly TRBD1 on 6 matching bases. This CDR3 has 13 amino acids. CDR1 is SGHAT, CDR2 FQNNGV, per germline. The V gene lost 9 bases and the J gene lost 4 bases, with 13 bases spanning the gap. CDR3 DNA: TGTGCCAGTCACAGGGCTCATTACAATGAGCAGTTCTTC. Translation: CASHRAHYNEQFF.

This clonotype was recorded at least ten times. CDR3: CASSLFEPNEKLFF. CDR3 coding DNA: TGTGCCAGCAGCTTATTTGAACCCAATGAAAAACTGTTTTTT. This chain links TRBV7-9 with TRBJ1-4; D gene ambiguous. The CDR3 is 14 residues long. Trimming removed 2 bases at V and 5 bases at J, with 9 bases between. Germline CDR1 reads SEHNR; CDR2 reads FQNEAQ (reference sequence).